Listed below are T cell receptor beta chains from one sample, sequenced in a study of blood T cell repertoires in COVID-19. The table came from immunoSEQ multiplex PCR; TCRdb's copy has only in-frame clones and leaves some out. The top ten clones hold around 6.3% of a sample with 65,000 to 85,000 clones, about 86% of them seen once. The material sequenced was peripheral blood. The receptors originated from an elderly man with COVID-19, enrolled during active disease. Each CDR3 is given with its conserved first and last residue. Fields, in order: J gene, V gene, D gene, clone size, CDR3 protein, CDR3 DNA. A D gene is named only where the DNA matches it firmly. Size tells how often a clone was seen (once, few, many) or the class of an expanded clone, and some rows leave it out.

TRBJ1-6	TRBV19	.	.	CASSPTFGTLHF	TGTGCCAGTAGTCCTACATTCGGGACCCTCCACTTT
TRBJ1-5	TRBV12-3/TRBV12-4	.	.	CASSSGQSSVHF	TGTGCCAGCAGTTCGGGACAATCCTCCGTGCATTTT
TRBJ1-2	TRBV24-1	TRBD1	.	CATSDNRGSYGYTF	TGTGCCACCAGTGACAACAGGGGATCCTATGGCTACACCTTC
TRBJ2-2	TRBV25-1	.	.	CASSEPGFANTGELFF	TGTGCCAGCAGTGAGCCAGGGTTCGCGAACACCGGGGAGCTGTTTTTT
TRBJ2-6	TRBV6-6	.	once	CASSRDSGANVLTF	TGTGCCAGCAGCCGGGACTCTGGGGCCAACGTCCTGACTTTC
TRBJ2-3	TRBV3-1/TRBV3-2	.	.	CASSQEGLPDTQYF	TGTGCCAGCAGCCAAGAGGGGCTCCCAGATACGCAGTATTTT
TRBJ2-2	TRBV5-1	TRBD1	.	CASSLSGQGSGELFF	TGCGCCAGCAGCCTGAGTGGACAGGGGTCCGGGGAGCTGTTTTTT
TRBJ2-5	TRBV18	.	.	CASSTRGSETQYF	TGTGCCAGCTCAACCCGGGGGAGCGAGACCCAGTACTTC
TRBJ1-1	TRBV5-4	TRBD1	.	CASSSPDRATEAFF	TGTGCCAGCAGCTCTCCGGACAGGGCCACTGAAGCTTTCTTT
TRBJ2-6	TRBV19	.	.	CASSSRGGGANVLTF	TGTGCCAGTAGTTCTCGGGGTGGTGGGGCCAACGTCCTGACTTTC
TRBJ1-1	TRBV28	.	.	CASSQLDRLWTEAFF	TGTGCCAGCAGTCAACTCGACAGGTTGTGGACTGAAGCTTTCTTT
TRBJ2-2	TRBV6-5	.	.	CASTRGGELFF	TGTGCCAGCACGCGGGGCGGGGAGCTGTTTTTT
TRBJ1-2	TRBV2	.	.	CASRTGQNYGYTF	TGTGCCAGCAGGACCGGACAGAACTATGGCTACACCTTC
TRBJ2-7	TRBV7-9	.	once	CASSPRTAPDEQYF	TGTGCCAGCAGTCCCCGGACAGCGCCCGACGAGCAGTACTTC
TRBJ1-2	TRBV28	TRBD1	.	CASSYRGYGYTF	TGTGCCAGCAGTTACAGGGGCTATGGCTACACCTTC
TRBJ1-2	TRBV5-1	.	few	CASSALTGLYGYTF	TGCGCCAGCAGCGCCTTAACAGGGTTGTATGGCTACACCTTC
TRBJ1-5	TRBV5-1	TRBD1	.	CASSLEQGANQPQHF	TGCGCCAGCAGCTTGGAACAGGGGGCCAATCAGCCCCAGCATTTT
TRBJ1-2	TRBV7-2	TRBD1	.	CASSFIHSPGGARIGGYTF	TGTGCCAGCAGCTTTATTCACAGTCCAGGGGGCGCTCGTATAGGTGGCTACACCTTC
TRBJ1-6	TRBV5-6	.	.	CASSFGGTWDSPLHF	TGTGCCAGCAGCTTTGGCGGGACGTGGGATTCACCCCTCCACTTT
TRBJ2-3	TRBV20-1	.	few	CSAPRRDTQYF	TGCAGTGCTCCGAGGCGAGATACGCAGTATTTT
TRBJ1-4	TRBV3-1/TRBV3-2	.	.	CASSQKGWTDEKLFF	TGTGCCAGCAGCCAAAAGGGCTGGACAGATGAAAAACTGTTTTTT
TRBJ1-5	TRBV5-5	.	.	CASSHAGGQPQHF	TGTGCCAGCAGCCACGCCGGGGGGCAGCCCCAGCATTTT
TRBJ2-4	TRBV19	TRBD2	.	CASSIGGENIQYF	TGTGCCAGTAGTATTGGGGGGGAAAACATTCAGTACTTC
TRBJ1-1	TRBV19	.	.	CASSNRRGGNTEAFF	TGTGCCAGTAGCAACCGACGCGGGGGGAACACTGAAGCTTTCTTT
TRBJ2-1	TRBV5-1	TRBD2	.	CASSLQRGDDEQFF	TGCGCCAGCAGCTTGCAGCGGGGGGACGATGAGCAGTTCTTC
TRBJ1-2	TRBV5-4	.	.	CASRAAGNYGYTF	TGTGCCAGCAGAGCGGCCGGTAACTATGGCTACACCTTC
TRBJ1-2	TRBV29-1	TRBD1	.	CSVVGGTGNYGYTF	TGCAGCGTTGTAGGAGGGACAGGGAACTATGGCTACACCTTC
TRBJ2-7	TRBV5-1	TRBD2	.	CASWTGGGTYEQYF	TGCGCCAGCTGGACCGGCGGGGGGACCTACGAGCAGTACTTC
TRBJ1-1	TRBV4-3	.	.	CASSQEQGTEAFF	TGCGCCAGCAGCCAAGAACAGGGCACTGAAGCTTTCTTT
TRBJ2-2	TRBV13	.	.	CASSPSRANTGELFF	TGTGCCAGCAGTCCTTCTCGGGCGAACACCGGGGAGCTGTTTTTT
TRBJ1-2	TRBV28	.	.	CASSYGLLYGYTF	TGTGCCAGCAGCTACGGACTGCTCTATGGCTACACCTTC
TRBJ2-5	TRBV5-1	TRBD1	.	CASSLGGTAETQYF	TGCGCCAGCAGCTTGGGGGGGACAGCAGAGACCCAGTACTTC
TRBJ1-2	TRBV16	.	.	CASSQSAEANYGYTF	TGTGCCAGCAGCCAATCGGCAGAGGCTAACTATGGCTACACCTTC
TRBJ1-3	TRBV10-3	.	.	CAISESGQGTNTIYF	TGTGCCATCAGTGAGTCGGGTCAGGGCACAAACACCATATATTTT
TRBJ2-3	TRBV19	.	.	CASSIDPGTDTQYF	TGTGCCAGTAGTATAGACCCAGGCACAGATACGCAGTATTTT
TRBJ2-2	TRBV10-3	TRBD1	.	CAISDSAGGTGELFF	TGTGCCATCAGTGATTCTGCAGGGGGCACCGGGGAGCTGTTTTTT
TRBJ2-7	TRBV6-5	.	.	CASSYQGRGYEQYF	TGTGCCAGCAGTTACCAGGGGAGAGGCTACGAGCAGTACTTC
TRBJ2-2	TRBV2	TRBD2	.	CASSFGLAGGLNTGELFF	TGTGCCAGCAGTTTCGGACTAGCGGGGGGGCTGAACACCGGGGAGCTGTTTTTT
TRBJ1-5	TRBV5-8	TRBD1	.	CASSRGQSLDQPQHF	TGTGCCAGCAGCAGGGGACAGAGTCTCGATCAGCCCCAGCATTTT
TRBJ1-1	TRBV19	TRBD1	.	CASSSQGTGVYSEAFF	TGTGCCAGTAGCTCTCAGGGGACAGGGGTTTATTCTGAAGCTTTCTTT
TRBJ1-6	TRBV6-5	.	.	CASSRDSGDNSPLHF	TGTGCCAGCAGCCGGGACTCAGGAGATAATTCACCCCTCCACTTT
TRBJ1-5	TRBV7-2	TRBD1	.	CASSSDRGASQPQHF	TGTGCCAGCAGCTCGGACAGGGGTGCGTCTCAGCCCCAGCATTTT
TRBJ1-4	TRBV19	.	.	CASSMAPPLGEKLFF	TGTGCCAGTAGTATGGCCCCGCCCCTTGGTGAAAAACTGTTTTTT
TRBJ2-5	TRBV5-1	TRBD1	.	CASSWTGQETQYF	TGCGCCAGCAGCTGGACAGGGCAAGAGACCCAGTACTTC
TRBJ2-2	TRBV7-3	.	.	CASSLRRREGPANTGELFF	TGTGCCAGCAGCTTAAGACGACGGGAAGGGCCTGCGAACACCGGGGAGCTGTTTTTT
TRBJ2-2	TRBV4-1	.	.	CASREVRSRTGELFF	TGCGCCAGCAGGGAGGTCCGCTCGAGAACCGGGGAGCTGTTTTTT